A single sample is the source of the 18 T cell receptor beta chains below, sequenced in a study of human T cells and chemical hapten exposure. Time point meaning: patch test 3, about 24 weeks after DPC sensitization. Noted treatment: therapeutic diphenylcyclopropenone sensitization with weekly scalp DPC. MiXCR was run by TCRdb on the RACE reads, yielding one entry per CDR3 protein. Of 130,000 or so distinct CDR3 sequences listed, about 11% are singletons. The material was whole blood, obtained in connection with sensitization to the hapten diphenylcyclopropenone (DPC). Receptors were obtained from a woman between 45 and 65 years old with alopecia areata. Some clones in this sample may be carry-over from other donors' samples.

The table lists this clonotype with a few counts. The chain couples TRBV6-2 or TRBV6-3 to TRBJ1-5, with D possibly TRBD1 on 5 matching bases. Germline CDR1 MNHEY, CDR2 SVGEGT. Trimming pared 4 bases from V and 4 bases from J, leaving 11 bases between. This CDR3 region has 14 residues. The DNA of the CDR3 is TGTGCCAGCAGTTGGGGACGGTTAAATCAGCCCCAGCATTTT. It yields the protein CASSWGRLNQPQHF.

The chain recombines TRBV3-1 with TRBJ1-5, with D uncertain. Trimming took 3 bases from V and 1 from J, leaving 7 bases between them. This CDR3 has 14 amino acids. The germline CDR1 and CDR2 sequences are LGHDT and YNNKEL (reference sequence). The CDR3 DNA reads as TGTGCCAGCAGCCACCGTGGAAGCAATCAGCCCCAGCATTTT. This gives the protein CASSHRGSNQPQHF.

This clonotype was seen more than once but under ten times. This rearrangement joins TRBV27 to TRBJ2-7, with 10 bases lining up with TRBD1. V was clipped by 10 bases and J by 3 bases; unmatched bases: 6. This CDR3 is built from 13 residues. Germline V gene data show CDR1 as MNHEY and CDR2 as SMNVEV (reference sequence). For the CDR3, the DNA is TGTGCCACCCGACAGGGGGCTTTCTACGAGCAGTACTTC. This codes for CATRQGAFYEQYF.

The genes are TRBV27 and TRBJ1-5; no reliable D call. The V gene lost 7 bases and the J gene lost 1 base, with 11 bases spanning the gap. The length of the CDR3 is 14 residues. Germline-derived CDR1 and CDR2 are MNHEY and SMNVEV (reference sequence). The chain's CDR3 is CASNLGWSNQPQHF. The DNA for the CDR3 is TGTGCCAGCAATCTGGGATGGAGCAATCAGCCCCAGCATTTT.

There are a few counts of this clonotype. The chain couples TRBV20-1 to TRBJ2-1, with 14 bases matching TRBD2. CDR1 is DFQATT, CDR2 SNEGSKA, per germline (reference sequence). V lost 3 bases, J lost 4 bases, and 5 bases stayed unmatched. The CDR3 runs to 16 residues. The CDR3 coding sequence is TGCAGTGCTAGCGGACTAGCGGGGGGCAAGTACAATGAGCAGTTCTTC. Translation: CSASGLAGGKYNEQFF.

This clonotype was counted many times. The chain recombines TRBV3-1 with TRBJ2-1, with 7 bases matching TRBD2. CDR1 is LGHDT and CDR2 is YNNKEL in the germline V gene (reference sequence). The CDR3 is made up of 18 amino acids. J was trimmed by 2 bases and V by 0 bases; bases with no gene match: 10. The CDR3 bases are TGTGCCAGCAGCCAAGATCCAGTGGGCGGGGGACCCTACAATGAGCAGTTCTTC. Encoded protein: CASSQDPVGGGPYNEQFF.

As DNA, the CDR3 is TGTGCCAGCAGTCCCCTGGAGGGGCCCACAGATACGCAGTATTTT. Its protein product is CASSPLEGPTDTQYF. The rearrangement uses TRBV27 and TRBJ2-3; TRBD2 is a possible D gene (6 bases). CDR3 length: 15 amino acids. CDR1 is MNHEY, CDR2 SMNVEV, per germline (reference sequence). The V gene lost 5 bases and the J gene lost 2 bases, with 14 bases spanning the gap.

This chain uses TRBV6-5 with TRBJ2-7; TRBD1 or TRBD2 may be the D gene (5 bases each). From germline, CDR1 is MNHEY and CDR2 SVGAGI. The V and J ends lost 4 bases and 2 bases respectively, with 15 bases between them. The CDR3 has 15 residues. The CDR3 sequence is CASSSSGKGPYEQYF. CDR3 DNA sequence: TGTGCCAGCAGTTCCTCCGGGAAGGGGCCCTACGAGCAGTACTTC.

This clonotype was seen a few times. The chain uses TRBV7-2 and TRBJ2-3; D is undetermined. Germline values: CDR1 SGHTA, CDR2 FQGNSA. V was cut by 5 bases and J by 4 bases, with 4 bases left in between. This CDR3 comprises 11 residues. The CDR3 region has the DNA TGTGCCAGCAGCAACTCAGATACGCAGTATTTT. This codes for CASSNSDTQYF.

This chain connects TRBV4-2 to TRBJ1-4; no firm D call. Per germline, CDR1 LGHNA and CDR2 YNFKEQ. Trimming stripped 3 bases from V and 0 bases from J, with 14 bases between. The CDR3 covers 17 residues. CDR3 residues: CASSHESPGTTNEKLFF. CDR3 DNA sequence: TGTGCCAGCAGCCATGAGTCGCCCGGGACAACTAATGAAAAACTGTTTTTT.

This clonotype was detected a few times. The genes are TRBV7-2 and TRBJ2-3; maybe TRBD2 (5 bases). The V gene's germline CDR1 is SGHTA and CDR2 FQGNSA. V was trimmed by 3 bases and J by 4 bases, leaving 23 bases between them. This CDR3 spans 18 amino acids. CDR3 region: CASSFPAPPDSAADTQYF. The CDR3 DNA is TGTGCCAGCAGCTTTCCAGCCCCCCCGGACTCGGCAGCAGATACGCAGTATTTT.

This clonotype occurred a few times. The rearrangement links TRBV10-3 to TRBJ2-3; D ambiguous. The CDR3 sequence is 12 residues long. Trimming stripped 2 bases from V and 6 bases from J, with 6 bases between. CDR1 ENHRY and CDR2 SYGVKD come from the germline V gene. CDR3 residues: CAISEPWDTQYF. The DNA of the CDR3 is TGTGCCATCAGTGAGCCCTGGGATACGCAGTATTTT.

This clonotype was found many times. The chain carries TRBV20-1 and TRBJ2-6, with D possibly matching TRBD2 (5 bases). V was shortened by 0 bases and J by 2 bases, with 17 bases between the two germline ends. Germline V CDR1 and CDR2: DFQATT, SNEGSKA (reference sequence). The CDR3 is 18 amino acids. The CDR3 bases are TGCAGTGCTAGAGATCCATTGGGCGGGTCTACTGGGGCCAACGTCCTGACTTTC. Translated, it gives CSARDPLGGSTGANVLTF.

In its sample, this clonotype was seen many times. The rearrangement uses TRBV29-1 and TRBJ2-7; TRBD1 matches 9 bases. J was trimmed by 6 bases and V by 6 bases; bases with no gene match: 6. The CDR3 sequence is 12 residues long. The germline V gene has CDR1 SQVTM and CDR2 ANQGSEA. CDR3 coding DNA: TGCAGCGTCCCGGGACAGGGTCGCGAGCAGTACTTC. It codes for CSVPGQGREQYF.

The rearrangement joins TRBV7-9 to TRBJ2-7; 11 bases agree with TRBD2. V lost 6 bases to trimming and J lost 2 bases; unmatched junction nucleotides: 6. The CDR3 has 15 residues. Per the germline V gene, CDR1 is SEHNR and CDR2 is FQNEAQ (reference sequence). The CDR3 here is CASSPTSGKPYEQYF. As DNA, the CDR3 is TGTGCCAGCAGTCCGACTAGCGGGAAACCCTACGAGCAGTACTTC.

The genes are TRBV5-4 and TRBJ2-2; possible D gene TRBD1, 6 bases. V lost 4 bases to trimming and J lost 4 bases, with 11 bases between them. CDR1 and CDR2 from the germline V gene are SGHNT and YYREEE (reference sequence). This CDR3 comprises 14 residues. Here the CDR3 reads CASSEGGSTGELFF. CDR3 sequence (DNA): TGTGCCAGCAGCGAAGGGGGTAGCACCGGGGAGCTGTTTTTT.

This chain joins TRBV12-3 or TRBV12-4 and TRBJ1-6; TRBD1 might be the D (5 bases). The CDR3 length is 17 residues. V was shortened by 1 base and J by 2 bases, with 12 bases between the two germline ends. CDR3 residues: CASSLGAGLAYNSPLHF. The CDR3 DNA is TGTGCCAGCAGTTTAGGGGCAGGGCTAGCCTATAATTCACCCCTCCACTTT.

This clonotype occurred a few times. The chain has TRBV13 and TRBJ2-1; 7 bases fit TRBD2. Germline V gene sequence: CDR1 PRHDT, CDR2 FYEKMQ (reference sequence). The length of the CDR3 is 15 residues. Trimming took 1 base from V and 4 from J; bases not matched to a gene: 4. The CDR3 DNA is TGTGCCAGCAGCTTAGAGGCGGGGGTATACAATGAGCAGTTCTTC. It yields the protein CASSLEAGVYNEQFF.